Listed below are T cell receptor beta chains from one sample, sequenced in a study of shared clonotypes between healthy human individuals. Method: immunoSEQ multiplex PCR; TCRdb's copy keeps in-frame clones and lacks some. The data show over 2 million clones, less than 95% seen once. Sequenced input: naive CD4+ T cells from PBMCs. These receptors were collected from a man aged 18-30 years in good health. Some clones in this sample may be carry-over from other donors' samples. CDR3s include the opening cysteine and the closing phenylalanine or tryptophan. A D gene is named only where the DNA matches it firmly. Clone size is stated in some rows and not others, as once, few, many or a class when expanded.

size	D	V	J	CDR3	DNA
once	TRBD1	TRBV7-9	TRBJ1-4	CASSPGGEKLFF	TGTGCCAGCAGTCCAGGGGGGGAAAAACTGTTTTTT
-	-	TRBV30	TRBJ1-3	CAGTPQNSGNTIYF	TGTGCCGGGACGCCGCAGAACTCTGGAAACACCATATATTTT
-	TRBD1	TRBV11-3	TRBJ1-5	CASSPGTGTPDSNQPQHF	TGTGCCAGCAGTCCCGGGACAGGGACCCCGGATAGCAATCAGCCCCAGCATTTT
-	-	TRBV18	TRBJ2-7	CASSRVGGPLNVEQYF	TGTGCCAGCTCACGAGTCGGGGGCCCCCTGAATGTTGAGCAGTACTTC
-	-	TRBV5-1	TRBJ2-3	CASSQEPGQTGVSGGYF	TGCGCCAGCAGCCAGGAACCGGGACAGACAGGGGTTAGCGGGGGGTATTTT
-	TRBD2	TRBV7-8	TRBJ2-7	CASSSKGGASSYEQYF	TGTGCCAGCAGCTCCAAGGGAGGGGCCAGCTCCTACGAGCAGTACTTC
-	-	TRBV11-2	TRBJ2-5	CASSSGRAETQYF	TGTGCCAGCAGCTCTGGCAGGGCTGAGACCCAGTACTTC
once	-	TRBV30	TRBJ1-4	CAWSADSFNEKLFF	TGTGCCTGGAGTGCGGACAGCTTTAATGAAAAACTGTTTTTT
-	-	TRBV13	TRBJ2-7	CASSEGGTTAEQYF	TGTGCCAGCAGTGAGGGGGGTACGACTGCCGAGCAGTACTTC
-	-	TRBV5-1	TRBJ2-5	CASSSLWGAETQYF	TGCGCCAGCAGTTCTCTCTGGGGAGCGGAGACCCAGTACTTC
-	TRBD1	TRBV19	TRBJ1-5	CASSARDSGVRGQPQHF	TGTGCCAGTAGTGCCCGGGACAGTGGGGTTAGAGGTCAGCCCCAGCATTTT
-	-	TRBV27	TRBJ1-1	CASSDRRNTEAFF	TGTGCCAGCAGCGACAGGAGGAACACTGAAGCTTTCTTT
-	TRBD1	TRBV7-2	TRBJ1-1	CASSLTGQRRGEAFF	TGTGCCAGCAGCTTGACGGGACAGCGGAGGGGGGAAGCTTTCTTT
-	TRBD2	TRBV4-2	TRBJ2-1	CASRPGLETREQFF	TGTGCCAGCAGGCCGGGACTAGAAACTCGCGAGCAGTTCTTC
once	TRBD1	TRBV7-3	TRBJ2-2	CASSLTRDSINTGELFF	TGTGCCAGCAGCCTTACCCGGGACAGCATTAACACCGGGGAGCTGTTTTTT
-	-	TRBV28	TRBJ2-7	CASSPGQFYEQYF	TGTGCCAGCAGCCCTGGACAGTTTTACGAGCAGTACTTC
-	-	TRBV5-1	TRBJ1-4	CASSLEGSGEKLFF	TGCGCCAGCAGCTTGGAGGGGTCGGGGGAAAAACTGTTTTTT
-	-	TRBV5-1	TRBJ2-7	CASSLAPGQYDEQYF	TGCGCCAGCAGCTTGGCCCCAGGGCAGTACGACGAGCAGTACTTC
-	-	TRBV9	TRBJ1-3	CASSVRGAFSGNTIYF	TGTGCCAGCAGCGTTCGGGGGGCATTCTCTGGAAACACCATATATTTT
-	TRBD2	TRBV27	TRBJ2-7	CASSSTSGRSYEQYF	TGTGCCAGCAGCTCCACTAGCGGGAGATCCTACGAGCAGTACTTC
-	-	TRBV27	TRBJ2-3	CASSLSTVDTQYF	TGTGCCAGCAGTCTCTCGACCGTGGATACGCAGTATTTT
-	TRBD2	TRBV7-2	TRBJ2-5	CASSNSGRAKETQYF	TGTGCCAGCAGCAATAGCGGGAGGGCCAAAGAGACCCAGTACTTC
-	-	TRBV21-1	TRBJ1-5	CASSKGKGMPQHF	TGTGCCAGCAGCAAAGGTAAGGGGATGCCCCAGCATTTT
-	-	TRBV5-1	TRBJ1-1	CASTQGGGTEAFF	TGCGCCAGCACCCAGGGAGGGGGCACTGAAGCTTTCTTT
-	-	TRBV2	TRBJ2-7	CASTRAGSYEQYF	TGTGCCAGCACGCGAGCGGGTAGTTACGAGCAGTACTTC
-	TRBD2	TRBV9	TRBJ2-1	CASSVGIGLARDEQFF	TGTGCCAGCAGCGTAGGAATAGGACTAGCGAGGGATGAGCAGTTCTTC
once	TRBD2	TRBV5-1	TRBJ2-3	CASSLRGGRSTDTQYF	TGCGCCAGCAGCTTGCGGGGCGGGAGAAGCACAGATACGCAGTATTTT
-	-	TRBV5-8	TRBJ2-5	CASSQKALDSVKTQYF	TGTGCCAGCAGCCAAAAGGCTCTAGATTCTGTCAAGACCCAGTACTTC
-	-	TRBV19	TRBJ2-1	CASSISLESHYEQFF	TGTGCCAGTAGTATATCGTTAGAATCTCATTATGAGCAGTTCTTC
once	-	TRBV6-5	TRBJ1-5	CATQYRLMDQPQHF	TGTGCCACCCAGTACAGACTCATGGATCAGCCCCAGCATTTT
-	-	TRBV7-2	TRBJ2-5	CASSLSSGGQKTQYF	TGTGCCAGCAGCTTAAGTAGTGGGGGACAAAAGACCCAGTACTTC
-	TRBD2	TRBV29-1	TRBJ2-1	CSVVRTSIGNEQFF	TGCAGCGTGGTCCGGACTAGCATAGGTAATGAGCAGTTCTTC
-	-	TRBV7-9	TRBJ2-1	CASSFRQHNEQFF	TGTGCCAGCAGCTTCCGACAGCACAATGAGCAGTTCTTC
few	-	TRBV7-2	TRBJ1-1	CASSLSQGGTEAFF	TGTGCCAGCAGCTTGTCGCAGGGTGGCACTGAAGCTTTCTTT
-	TRBD2	TRBV6-1	TRBJ2-5	CASSEAGRGGETQYF	TGTGCCAGCAGTGAAGCGGGGAGGGGTGGAGAGACCCAGTACTTC
-	-	TRBV5-1	TRBJ2-5	CASGVAGKEETQYF	TGCGCCAGCGGAGTAGCCGGGAAGGAAGAGACCCAGTACTTC
-	-	TRBV5-1	TRBJ2-1	CASSFGLGYGEQFF	TGCGCCAGCAGCTTCGGATTAGGGTACGGTGAGCAGTTCTTC
-	TRBD1	TRBV9	TRBJ2-1	CASSVVGGRGEQFF	TGTGCCAGCAGCGTAGTAGGGGGCAGGGGTGAGCAGTTCTTC
-	TRBD2	TRBV11-3	TRBJ2-2	CASSLTSVHGELFF	TGTGCCAGCAGCTTGACTAGCGTCCACGGGGAGCTGTTTTTT
-	-	TRBV28	TRBJ2-4	CASIARGGSNIQYF	TGTGCCAGCATCGCAAGGGGGGGGAGTAACATTCAGTACTTC
-	-	TRBV15	TRBJ1-2	CATSANLYGYTF	TGTGCCACCAGCGCTAACCTCTATGGCTACACCTTC
-	-	TRBV10-1	TRBJ2-1	CASSVRRHEQFF	TGCGCCAGCAGTGTCCGTCGGCATGAGCAGTTCTTC
-	TRBD1	TRBV6-5	TRBJ1-1	CASSYPTGGGGTEAFF	TGTGCCAGCAGTTACCCAACAGGGGGCGGTGGCACTGAAGCTTTCTTT
-	-	TRBV5-1	TRBJ1-1	CASSFHGRATITEAFF	TGCGCCAGCAGCTTTCACGGCAGGGCGACCATTACTGAAGCTTTCTTT
once	TRBD1	TRBV18	TRBJ1-2	CASSQQGTGPYGYTF	TGTGCCAGCTCCCAACAAGGGACAGGGCCCTATGGCTACACCTTC
-	-	TRBV6-5	TRBJ1-5	CASSYRKGQPQHF	TGTGCCAGCAGTTACCGCAAGGGTCAGCCCCAGCATTTT
-	-	TRBV7-9	TRBJ2-7	CASSSAGNEQYF	TGTGCCAGCAGCTCGGCAGGGAACGAGCAGTACTTC
-	-	TRBV19	TRBJ1-2	CASSGPIQRYGYTF	TGTGCCAGTAGCGGACCCATTCAAAGATATGGCTACACCTTC
-	-	TRBV30	TRBJ1-2	CAWSLALPYGYTF	TGTGCCTGGAGCTTGGCGCTACCCTATGGCTACACCTTC
-	TRBD1	TRBV7-3	TRBJ2-2	CASSTGTGRNTGELFF	TGTGCCAGCAGCACCGGGACAGGGAGAAACACCGGGGAGCTGTTTTTT
-	-	TRBV27	TRBJ2-3	CASSSPSLPRNGEGTQYF	TGTGCCAGCAGTTCCCCTTCCCTACCTAGGAATGGGGAAGGTACGCAGTATTTT
-	-	TRBV29-1	TRBJ1-1	CSVRGRMNTEAFF	TGCAGCGTTAGGGGCAGAATGAACACTGAAGCTTTCTTT
-	-	TRBV7-2	TRBJ2-3	CASSPDRGGGTQYF	TGTGCCAGCAGCCCCGACAGGGGAGGGGGTACGCAGTATTTT